This TCR beta chain is from a study of blood T cell repertoires in COVID-19. Data came from immunoSEQ multiplex PCR; TCRdb stores just in-frame clones and leaves some out. This table has tens of thousands of clones, 75% to 90% appearing once. The CDR3 consists of 14 residues. Germline V CDR1 and CDR2: SGHTA, FQGNSA. Trimming shortened V by 2 bases and J by 3 bases, and 8 bases separated the two germline ends. The sequenced sample was peripheral blood. The J gene is TRBJ1-5, the V gene TRBV7-2; D not certain. This clonotype was obtained from a woman aged 60-75 years with acute or convalescent COVID-19. The CDR3 spells CASSLSGINQPQHF. CDR3 nucleotide sequence: TGTGCCAGCAGCTTATCAGGAATCAATCAGCCCCAGCATTTT.